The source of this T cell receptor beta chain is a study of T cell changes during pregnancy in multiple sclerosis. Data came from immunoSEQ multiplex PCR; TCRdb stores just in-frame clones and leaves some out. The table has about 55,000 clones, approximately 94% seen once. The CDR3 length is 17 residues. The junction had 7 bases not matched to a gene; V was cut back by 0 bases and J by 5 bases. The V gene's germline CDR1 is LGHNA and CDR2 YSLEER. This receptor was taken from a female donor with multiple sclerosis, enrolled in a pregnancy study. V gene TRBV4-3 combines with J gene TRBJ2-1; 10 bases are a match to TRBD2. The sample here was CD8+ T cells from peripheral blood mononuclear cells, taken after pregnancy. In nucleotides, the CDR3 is TGCGCCAGCAGCCAAGATCTTAGCGGGAGGCCCGACAATGAGCAGTTCTTC. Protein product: CASSQDLSGRPDNEQFF.